A selection of T cell receptor beta chains follows, all from one sample in a study of cytotoxic CD8 clonotypes in ibrutinib-treated CLL. Sequencing was performed with immunoSEQ multiplex PCR; in TCRdb, only in-frame clones are kept and a portion is missing. The sample lists some 160,000 clones; about 80% were seen once. The sample consisted of PBMCs, taken after 12 months of ibrutinib treatment. These receptors all come from a human donor with chronic lymphocytic leukemia. Both conserved end residues are part of each CDR3. A D gene is named only where the DNA matches it firmly. Clone size is not always given. Where it is, it says once, few, many or a class for expanded clones.

D: TRBD1; size: once; J: TRBJ1-3; V: TRBV5-1; CDR3: CASSSGTASGNTIYF; DNA: TGCGCCAGCAGCTCCGGGACAGCCTCTGGAAACACCATATATTTT
D: NA; size: once; J: TRBJ1-4; V: TRBV6-1; CDR3: CASQTGFNEKLFF; DNA: TGTGCCAGCCAAACAGGGTTTAATGAAAAACTGTTTTTT
D: TRBD1; size: NA; J: TRBJ2-2; V: TRBV4-3; CDR3: CASSQGRGRNTGELFF; DNA: TGCGCCAGCAGCCAAGGCAGGGGGCGCAACACCGGGGAGCTGTTTTTT
D: NA; size: few; J: TRBJ1-5; V: TRBV4-2; CDR3: CASSQASWVGQPQHF; DNA: TGTGCCAGCAGCCAAGCTTCATGGGTTGGTCAGCCCCAGCATTTT
D: NA; size: NA; J: TRBJ2-1; V: TRBV28; CDR3: CASRGTVNNEQFF; DNA: TGTGCCAGCAGGGGGACTGTGAACAATGAGCAGTTCTTC
D: TRBD2; size: many; J: TRBJ2-5; V: TRBV10-3; CDR3: CAISESPTSGSQETQYF; DNA: TGTGCCATCAGTGAGTCCCCGACTAGCGGGAGTCAAGAGACCCAGTACTTC
D: NA; size: once; J: TRBJ1-5; V: TRBV28; CDR3: CASSLRTTGFQPQHF; DNA: TGTGCCAGCAGTTTACGAACAACAGGGTTTCAGCCCCAGCATTTT
D: TRBD1; size: NA; J: TRBJ1-5; V: TRBV19; CDR3: CATAQGSPQPQHF; DNA: TGTGCCACCGCACAGGGGTCTCCTCAGCCCCAGCATTTT
D: NA; size: once; J: TRBJ1-4; V: TRBV30; CDR3: CAWKGSRTQGEKLFF; DNA: TGTGCCTGGAAGGGTTCCAGGACCCAGGGTGAAAAACTGTTTTTT
D: TRBD1; size: NA; J: TRBJ1-4; V: TRBV28; CDR3: CASRETGGATNEKLFF; DNA: TGTGCCAGCAGAGAGACAGGGGGTGCAACTAATGAAAAACTGTTTTTT
D: NA; size: NA; J: TRBJ2-1; V: TRBV27; CDR3: CASSLGQGVMNEQFF; DNA: TGTGCCAGCAGTTTAGGGCAGGGTGTGATGAATGAGCAGTTCTTC
D: NA; size: NA; J: TRBJ2-1; V: TRBV21-1; CDR3: CASSNGGSGRREQFF; DNA: TGTGCCAGCAGCAATGGCGGTAGCGGGAGAAGGGAGCAGTTCTTC
D: NA; size: NA; J: TRBJ1-1; V: TRBV4-3; CDR3: CASSQASRFGLNTEAFF; DNA: TGCGCCAGCAGCCAAGCCTCCCGATTTGGCCTGAACACTGAAGCTTTCTTT
D: NA; size: NA; J: TRBJ1-1; V: TRBV5-5; CDR3: CASRATGFVVGTEAFF; DNA: TGTGCCAGCAGAGCCACAGGGTTCGTTGTGGGGACTGAAGCTTTCTTT
D: NA; size: NA; J: TRBJ2-5; V: TRBV28; CDR3: CASSLWGMSETQYF; DNA: TGTGCCAGCAGTTTATGGGGGATGAGCGAGACCCAGTACTTC
D: TRBD1; size: few; J: TRBJ1-2; V: TRBV7-8; CDR3: CASSARTGGSNYGYTF; DNA: TGTGCCAGCAGCGCAAGGACAGGGGGGTCAAACTATGGCTACACCTTC
D: TRBD1; size: NA; J: TRBJ2-2; V: TRBV28; CDR3: CASRTGGRTGELFF; DNA: TGTGCCAGCAGAACAGGGGGCCGCACCGGGGAGCTGTTTTTT
D: NA; size: NA; J: TRBJ2-1; V: TRBV29-1; CDR3: CSVDISALNEQFF; DNA: TGCAGCGTTGACATCTCGGCACTCAATGAGCAGTTCTTC
D: NA; size: NA; J: TRBJ1-1; V: TRBV7-3; CDR3: CASSFAPGEGANTEAFF; DNA: TGTGCCAGCAGCTTTGCCCCCGGGGAAGGCGCGAACACTGAAGCTTTCTTT
D: TRBD1; size: NA; J: TRBJ2-7; V: TRBV9; CDR3: CASSVVGDRGYEQYF; DNA: TGTGCCAGCAGCGTCGTGGGGGACAGGGGCTACGAGCAGTACTTC
D: NA; size: NA; J: TRBJ1-4; V: TRBV6-5; CDR3: CASSGARVNEKLFF; DNA: TGTGCCAGCAGCGGAGCCAGGGTTAATGAAAAACTGTTTTTT
D: TRBD1; size: NA; J: TRBJ1-5; V: TRBV19; CDR3: CASSIGTGEMGRPQPQHF; DNA: TGTGCCAGTAGTATCGGGACAGGGGAAATGGGAAGGCCACAGCCCCAGCATTTT
D: TRBD2; size: NA; J: TRBJ2-7; V: TRBV2; CDR3: CASRPTSMGNEQYF; DNA: TGTGCCAGCAGGCCGACTAGCATGGGAAACGAGCAGTACTTC
D: NA; size: many; J: TRBJ1-1; V: TRBV25-1; CDR3: CASRGGTEAFF; DNA: TGTGCCAGCAGGGGTGGCACTGAAGCTTTCTTT
D: NA; size: NA; J: TRBJ1-2; V: TRBV6-1; CDR3: CASRPLLNYGYTF; DNA: TGTGCCAGCAGACCACTCCTGAACTATGGCTACACCTTC
D: NA; size: NA; J: TRBJ1-3; V: TRBV15; CDR3: CATSHTGQGLSGNTIYF; DNA: TGTGCCACCAGCCATACGGGGCAGGGGCTCTCTGGAAACACCATATATTTT
D: TRBD1; size: NA; J: TRBJ1-2; V: TRBV27; CDR3: CASSLSGDRSYTF; DNA: TGTGCCAGCAGTTTATCTGGGGACAGGAGCTACACCTTC
D: NA; size: NA; J: TRBJ1-3; V: TRBV10-2; CDR3: CASSAIQGVFSGNTIYF; DNA: TGCGCCAGCAGTGCTATACAAGGGGTTTTCTCTGGAAACACCATATATTTT
D: TRBD2; size: NA; J: TRBJ2-3; V: TRBV4-1; CDR3: CASSKLAVGTDTQYF; DNA: TGCGCCAGCAGCAAACTAGCGGTAGGCACAGATACGCAGTATTTT
D: NA; size: medium-sized; J: TRBJ1-4; V: TRBV7-9; CDR3: CASSFQDNEKLFF; DNA: TGTGCCAGCAGCTTTCAAGATAATGAAAAACTGTTTTTT
D: TRBD2; size: NA; J: TRBJ2-1; V: TRBV7-2; CDR3: CASSLRAGGRTGEEQFF; DNA: TGTGCCAGCAGCTTAAGGGCCGGCGGGAGGACCGGCGAGGAGCAGTTCTTC
D: NA; size: once; J: TRBJ1-6; V: TRBV9; CDR3: CASSVAHYNSPLHF; DNA: TGTGCCAGCAGCGTAGCACACTATAATTCACCCCTCCACTTT
D: NA; size: NA; J: TRBJ2-5; V: TRBV19; CDR3: CASRDSQETQYF; DNA: TGTGCCAGTAGGGACAGCCAAGAGACCCAGTACTTC
D: TRBD1; size: NA; J: TRBJ2-5; V: TRBV10-3; CDR3: CAISQGAETQYF; DNA: TGTGCCATCAGCCAGGGGGCGGAGACCCAGTACTTC
D: NA; size: NA; J: TRBJ2-1; V: TRBV7-2; CDR3: CASSLSRGARNEQFF; DNA: TGTGCCAGCAGCTTATCCCGGGGGGCGAGGAATGAGCAGTTCTTC